This T cell receptor (beta chain) was found in a study of graft-versus-host responses after intestinal transplantation. Study-level background: Multivisceral, liver-intestinal, or isolated intestinal transplants were received by the recipients. Overall study results and limits: Detection of GvH clones occurred in recipient marrow, and some had their first appearance in ileum or blood. Within allografts, high graft-versus-host to host-versus-graft clonal ratios were seen among patients with graft-donor T cell macrochimerism.

This clone was recorded a few times. The antigen is not known. Sequencing used immunoSEQ multiplex PCR; TCRdb keeps in-frame clones, though not all of them. The sample includes approximately 90,000 clones, roughly 91% of them seen just once. This receptor was obtained from a human donor who received an intestinal transplant. The source material was unstimulated CD8+ T cells sorted from spleen or lymph node cells, sampled before intestinal transplant.

The CDR3, as DNA: TGTGCCAGCAGTCGTCGGCAGGATGTCAATTCACCCCTCCACTTT. Its protein is CASSRRQDVNSPLHF. The V gene is TRBV6-1, the J gene TRBJ1-6; D remains unclear. Deletions cut 5 bases from V and 7 bases from J, with 15 bases between. The CDR3 is 15 amino acids. Germline lookup yields CDR1 MNHNS and CDR2 SASEGT.